The clone carrying this TCR beta chain was found many times. Axillary draining lymph nodes of breast cancer patients supplied the node samples. These data are taken from a study of breast tumors, draining lymph nodes, adjacent tissues. One entry per CDR3 protein, called by TCRdb with MiXCR from the multiplex PCR reads. Seen here are roughly 260,000 distinct CDR3 sequences, around 30% observed once, and the top ten hold more than 0.85%. Per germline, CDR1 SEHNR and CDR2 FQNEAQ (reference sequence). CDR3 size: 15 residues. Trimming shortened V by 2 bases and J by 0 bases, and 8 bases separated the two germline ends.

The source of this sequence is a female donor with breast cancer. Some clones in this sample may be carry-over from other donors' samples. The chain uses TRBV7-9 and TRBJ1-3, with D maybe TRBD1 (6 bases). Sample: axillary lymph node tissue. The CDR3 DNA reads TGTGCCAGCAGCTTATACAGGGCCTCTGGAAACACCATATATTTT. Its translation is CASSLYRASGNTIYF.